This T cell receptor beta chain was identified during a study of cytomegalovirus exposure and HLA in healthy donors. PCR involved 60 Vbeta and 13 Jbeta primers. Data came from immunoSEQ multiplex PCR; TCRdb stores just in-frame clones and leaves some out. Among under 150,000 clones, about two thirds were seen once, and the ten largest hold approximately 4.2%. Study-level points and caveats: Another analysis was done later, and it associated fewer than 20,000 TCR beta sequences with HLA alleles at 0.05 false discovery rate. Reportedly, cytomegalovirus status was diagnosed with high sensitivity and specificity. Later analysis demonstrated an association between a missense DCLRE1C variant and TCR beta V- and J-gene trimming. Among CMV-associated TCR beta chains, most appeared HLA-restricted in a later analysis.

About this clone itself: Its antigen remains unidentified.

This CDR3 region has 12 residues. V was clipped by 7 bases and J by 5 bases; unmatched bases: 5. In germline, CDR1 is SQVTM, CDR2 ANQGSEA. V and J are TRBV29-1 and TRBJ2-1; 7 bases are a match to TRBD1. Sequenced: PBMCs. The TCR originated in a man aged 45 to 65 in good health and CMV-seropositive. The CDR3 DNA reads TGCAGCGCCGACAGGGCCGACAATGAGCAGTTCTTC. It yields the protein CSADRADNEQFF.